These T cell receptor beta chains were read from a single sample in a study of cytomegalovirus exposure and HLA in healthy donors. Repertoires were generated with immunoSEQ multiplex PCR, while TCRdb's copy carries only in-frame clones and drops some. The sample holds fewer than 200,000 clones, roughly nine tenths seen once. Sequences were obtained from PBMCs. These receptors all stem from a girl under two years old in good health and CMV-seronegative. CDR3s include the opening cysteine and the closing phenylalanine or tryptophan. The order of the fields is J gene, D gene, V gene, clone size, CDR3 protein, CDR3 DNA. D genes are given only for firm matches. Clone size is stated in some rows and not others, as once, few, many or a class when expanded.

TRBJ2-7 TRBD2 TRBV7-8 NA CASSLGLAGALEQYF TGTGCCAGCAGCTTAGGGCTAGCGGGAGCGTTAGAGCAGTACTTC
TRBJ2-1 TRBD2 TRBV27 NA CASSWRLAGVPYNEQFF TGTGCCAGCAGTTGGAGACTAGCGGGAGTCCCCTACAATGAGCAGTTCTTC
TRBJ2-5 NA TRBV6-6 NA CASRTGETQYF TGTGCCAGCAGAACAGGGGAGACCCAGTACTTC
TRBJ1-2 NA TRBV5-1 NA CASSQIRSDGGPRERDYGYTF TGCGCCAGCAGCCAAATCAGAAGCGACGGGGGACCGCGGGAACGGGACTATGGCTACACCTTC
TRBJ2-3 NA TRBV4-3 NA CASSQGADTQYF TGCGCCAGCAGCCAAGGCGCGGATACGCAGTATTTT
TRBJ1-2 TRBD1 TRBV6-5 NA CASSYGQGGGYGYTF TGTGCCAGCAGTTACGGACAGGGGGGAGGTTATGGCTACACCTTC
TRBJ2-1 TRBD1 TRBV5-6 NA CASSLGTGDEQFF TGTGCCAGCAGCTTGGGGACAGGCGATGAGCAGTTCTTC
TRBJ1-1 TRBD1 TRBV5-6 NA CASSFGQGAGNTEAFF TGTGCCAGCAGCTTTGGACAGGGGGCAGGGAACACTGAAGCTTTCTTT
TRBJ1-6 NA TRBV6-1 NA CASSDREKSSYNSPLHF TGTGCCAGCAGTGACAGGGAAAAAAGCTCCTATAATTCACCCCTCCACTTT
TRBJ2-4 TRBD2 TRBV7-6 once CASSLCVDRYSGALAKNIQYF TGTGCCAGCAGCTTATGCGTAGATCGTTATAGCGGGGCACTAGCCAAAAACATTCAGTACTTC
TRBJ2-4 NA TRBV5-3 NA CARSFQGKLKNIQYF TGTGCCAGAAGCTTCCAGGGAAAGTTGAAAAACATTCAGTACTTC
TRBJ1-1 TRBD1 TRBV25-1 NA CASSATGMNTEAFF TGTGCCAGCAGTGCGACAGGGATGAACACTGAAGCTTTCTTT
TRBJ1-1 NA TRBV4-3 once CASSQESTGDTEAFF TGCGCCAGCAGCCAAGAATCTACCGGGGACACTGAAGCTTTCTTT
TRBJ2-2 NA TRBV19 NA CASSIRGGTGELFF TGTGCCAGTAGTATTCGGGGTGGGACCGGGGAGCTGTTTTTT
TRBJ2-7 TRBD1 TRBV10-2 NA CASSEATGAPYEQYF TGCGCCAGCAGTGAGGCGACAGGGGCCCCCTACGAGCAGTACTTC
TRBJ2-3 NA TRBV11-3 NA CASSLGGVTQYF TGTGCCAGCAGCTTAGGCGGAGTTACGCAGTATTTT
TRBJ1-3 TRBD1 TRBV5-5 NA CASSPGQGRDTIYF TGTGCCAGCAGCCCGGGACAGGGGAGGGACACCATATATTTT
TRBJ1-1 NA TRBV6-6 NA CASRDRNTEAFF TGTGCCAGCAGGGACAGGAACACTGAAGCTTTCTTT
TRBJ1-3 TRBD1 TRBV7-9 NA CATRQGATGNTIYF TGTGCCACCCGACAGGGAGCTACTGGAAACACCATATATTTT
TRBJ1-2 TRBD1 TRBV7-8 NA CASSRDRDYGYTF TGTGCCAGCAGTCGGGACAGGGACTATGGCTACACCTTC
TRBJ2-7 NA TRBV7-9 NA CASSPPQGNYEQYF TGTGCCAGCAGCCCCCCCCAGGGGAACTACGAGCAGTACTTC
TRBJ1-3 TRBD1 TRBV5-1 few CASSLGDSRNTIYF TGCGCCAGCAGCTTGGGGGACAGCCGAAACACCATATATTTT
TRBJ1-2 NA TRBV7-9 NA CASSPRGPQYGYTF TGTGCCAGCAGCCCACGCGGGCCACAATATGGCTACACCTTC
TRBJ1-2 NA TRBV2 NA CASTITLVSNYGYTF TGTGCCAGCACCATAACACTAGTTAGTAACTATGGCTACACCTTC
TRBJ1-2 TRBD1 TRBV6-1 NA CASSVGQGGGYTF TGTGCCAGCAGTGTAGGACAGGGAGGTGGCTACACCTTC
TRBJ1-2 NA TRBV7-2 few CASSPSYGYTF TGTGCCAGCAGCCCATCCTATGGCTACACCTTC
TRBJ2-1 NA TRBV25-1 NA CASRVEGRPNEQFF TGTGCCAGCAGGGTGGAGGGGCGCCCGAATGAGCAGTTCTTC
TRBJ1-2 NA TRBV7-2 NA CASSLFRANYGYTF TGTGCCAGCAGCTTATTCAGGGCTAACTATGGCTACACCTTC
TRBJ2-7 NA TRBV7-6 NA CASSLAGGTYEQYF TGTGCCAGCAGCTTAGCCGGCGGCACCTACGAGCAGTACTTC
TRBJ1-5 NA TRBV5-4 NA CASSLDGNQPQHF TGTGCCAGCAGCCTGGACGGGAATCAGCCCCAGCATTTT
TRBJ2-7 TRBD1 TRBV29-1 NA CSAVTGGGHMYEQYF TGCAGCGCCGTGACAGGGGGGGGACATATGTACGAGCAGTACTTC
TRBJ2-7 TRBD1 TRBV25-1 NA CASSEYPRQGPSYEQYF TGTGCCAGCAGTGAATACCCTAGACAGGGACCCTCCTACGAGCAGTACTTC
TRBJ2-7 NA TRBV4-2 few CASSQMEGPSYEQYF TGTGCCAGCAGCCAGATGGAGGGTCCGAGCTACGAGCAGTACTTC
TRBJ1-3 TRBD1 TRBV7-9 NA CASSLLFEGQGLSGNTIYF TGTGCCAGCAGCCTATTATTCGAAGGACAGGGCCTCTCTGGAAACACCATATATTTT
TRBJ2-3 TRBD2 TRBV5-6 NA CASSLGLAGGLVHTQYF TGTGCCAGCAGCTTGGGCCTAGCGGGGGGGCTCGTCCATACGCAGTATTTT
TRBJ1-5 NA TRBV6-1 few CASQEWGGWDQPQHF TGTGCCAGCCAAGAATGGGGGGGATGGGATCAGCCCCAGCATTTT
TRBJ2-1 TRBD2 TRBV7-9 NA CASSLKGRLAGPYEQFF TGTGCCAGCAGCTTAAAAGGGAGACTAGCGGGTCCATATGAGCAGTTCTTC
TRBJ1-4 NA TRBV30 NA CAWSSNSLNEKLFF TGTGCCTGGAGTAGTAACAGTTTAAATGAAAAACTGTTTTTT
TRBJ1-4 NA TRBV19 NA CASSPGAVLNEKLFF TGTGCCAGTAGTCCAGGGGCCGTTCTTAATGAAAAACTGTTTTTT
TRBJ1-5 NA TRBV6-1 NA CASSSNQPQHF TGTGCCAGCAGCTCGAATCAGCCCCAGCATTTT
TRBJ2-1 TRBD2 TRBV9 NA CASSVGPSGTFHNEQFF TGTGCCAGCAGCGTAGGGCCCAGCGGGACTTTCCACAATGAGCAGTTCTTC
TRBJ1-4 NA TRBV6-6 NA CASGPQDRRGVRLFF TGTGCCAGCGGGCCGCAGGACAGAAGAGGGGTAAGACTGTTTTTT
TRBJ1-2 NA TRBV7-9 once CASSLSAGAYGYTF TGTGCCAGCAGCCTCTCGGCGGGAGCCTATGGCTACACCTTC
TRBJ2-1 TRBD2 TRBV5-6 NA CASSRLAGNEQFF TGTGCCAGCAGTAGACTAGCGGGCAATGAGCAGTTCTTC